This TCR beta chain was identified in a study of blood T cell repertoires in COVID-19. Using immunoSEQ multiplex PCR, the repertoire was profiled, and TCRdb retains in-frame clones only, with some absent. This sample carries about 290,000 clones, approximately 88% of them seen once, and the ten largest clones take 1.5% to 2%. The participants were between about 18 and 90 years old and came from 24 US areas. Participant-reported clinical history was the basis for cohort assignment. Germline V gives CDR1 SNHLY, CDR2 FYNNEI. The CDR3 loop spans 15 amino acids. J lost 4 bases, V lost 5 bases, and 5 bases had no gene match. This clone showed up just once.

The chain is built from TRBV2 and TRBJ2-3; 11 bases agree with TRBD1. Sequencing was carried out using PBMCs or T cells enriched from blood (not recorded which). This receptor was taken from a woman in her thirties or forties who had recovered from COVID-19. CDR3 protein: CASSRTGGLADTQYF. The CDR3 nucleotides are TGTGCCAGCAGTCGGACAGGGGGCCTAGCAGATACGCAGTATTTT.